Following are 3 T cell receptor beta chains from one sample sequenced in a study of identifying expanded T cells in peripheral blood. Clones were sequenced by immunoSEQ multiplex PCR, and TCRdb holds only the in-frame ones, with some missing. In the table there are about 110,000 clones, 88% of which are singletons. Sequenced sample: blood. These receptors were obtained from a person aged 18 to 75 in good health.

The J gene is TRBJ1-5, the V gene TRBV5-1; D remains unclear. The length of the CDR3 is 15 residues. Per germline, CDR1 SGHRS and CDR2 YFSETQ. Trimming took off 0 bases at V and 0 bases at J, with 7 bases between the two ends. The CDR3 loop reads CASSLDKNSNQPQHF. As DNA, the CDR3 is TGCGCCAGCAGCTTGGACAAAAATAGCAATCAGCCCCAGCATTTT.

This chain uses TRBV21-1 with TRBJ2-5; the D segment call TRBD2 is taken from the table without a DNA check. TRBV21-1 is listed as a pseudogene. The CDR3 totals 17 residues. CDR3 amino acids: CASSALRLAGGQETQYF. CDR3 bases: TGTGCCAGCAGCGCCCTTAGACTAGCGGGGGGACAAGAGACCCAGTACTTC.

CDR3 sequence: CASSGSLAGDYNEQFF. Here the CDR3 DNA reads TGTGCCAGCAGCGGATCCCTAGCGGGAGACTACAATGAGCAGTTCTTC. The chain is built from TRBV11-3 and TRBJ2-1; 10 bases map to TRBD2. CDR1 is SGHNT, CDR2 YENEEA, per germline. CDR3 size: 16 residues. Germline trimming cut 5 bases from V and 3 bases from J; bases unmatched to any gene: 7.